This is a list of T cell receptor beta chains from one sample in a study of tumor-infiltrating lymphocytes in localized non-small cell lung cancer. Repertoires were generated with immunoSEQ multiplex PCR, while TCRdb's copy carries only in-frame clones and drops some. This table holds just under 30,000 clones, 75% to 90% found once. Sequencing was carried out using lung tumor tissue. These receptors were collected from a human donor with non-small cell lung cancer. CDR3s include the opening cysteine and the closing phenylalanine or tryptophan. D genes are given only for firm matches. Rows give clone size only sometimes, using once, few, many, or a class for an expanded clone.

clone size: -; J gene: TRBJ2-1; D gene: -; V gene: TRBV19; CDR3 DNA: TGTGCCAGTAGTATCCCATGGGGGGACAATGAGCAGTTCTTC; CDR3 protein: CASSIPWGDNEQFF
clone size: -; J gene: TRBJ1-2; D gene: TRBD1; V gene: TRBV7-9; CDR3 DNA: TGTGCCAGTCGCAGGACAGGGGTTAACTATGGCTACACCTTC; CDR3 protein: CASRRTGVNYGYTF
clone size: once; J gene: TRBJ1-1; D gene: -; V gene: TRBV7-3; CDR3 DNA: TGTGCCAGCAGCTTTGGGAACACTGAAGCTTTCTTT; CDR3 protein: CASSFGNTEAFF
clone size: -; J gene: TRBJ1-1; D gene: -; V gene: TRBV19; CDR3 DNA: TGTGCCAGTAGTATCGGACGAAAAGGGACTGAAGCTTTCTTT; CDR3 protein: CASSIGRKGTEAFF
clone size: -; J gene: TRBJ2-1; D gene: -; V gene: TRBV7-9; CDR3 DNA: TGTGCCAGCGACTGGGGGGGGCGGTCAGATGAGCAGTTCTTC; CDR3 protein: CASDWGGRSDEQFF
clone size: -; J gene: TRBJ2-6; D gene: -; V gene: TRBV6-5; CDR3 DNA: TGTGCCAGCAGCCGCGGGACAGCTGGGGCCAACGTCCTGACTTTC; CDR3 protein: CASSRGTAGANVLTF
clone size: -; J gene: TRBJ2-1; D gene: TRBD2; V gene: TRBV4-2; CDR3 DNA: TGTGCCAGCAGCCGTGAACGGCGCGGGAGCTACAATGAGCAGTTCTTC; CDR3 protein: CASSRERRGSYNEQFF
clone size: few; J gene: TRBJ1-1; D gene: -; V gene: TRBV7-2; CDR3 DNA: TGTGCCAGCAGCCCGAGGACGGCGAACACTGAAGCTTTCTTT; CDR3 protein: CASSPRTANTEAFF
clone size: -; J gene: TRBJ2-7; D gene: TRBD2; V gene: TRBV10-3; CDR3 DNA: TGTGCCATCAGTGATGCGGGGGGTACCCTGGAGCAGTACTTC; CDR3 protein: CAISDAGGTLEQYF
clone size: -; J gene: TRBJ2-7; D gene: -; V gene: TRBV7-2; CDR3 DNA: TGTGCCAGCAGCTTTTGGGCAGGGGTCTACGAGCAGTACTTC; CDR3 protein: CASSFWAGVYEQYF
clone size: -; J gene: TRBJ2-1; D gene: -; V gene: TRBV5-4; CDR3 DNA: TGTGCCAGCAGCTTGGGGACTCGGCCAGAGCAGTTCTTC; CDR3 protein: CASSLGTRPEQFF
clone size: once; J gene: TRBJ2-7; D gene: -; V gene: TRBV10-3; CDR3 DNA: TGTGCCATCAGCCCCCTGGTGGGGGGTAACTACGAGCAGTACTTC; CDR3 protein: CAISPLVGGNYEQYF
clone size: -; J gene: TRBJ2-2; D gene: -; V gene: TRBV11-2; CDR3 DNA: TGTGCCAGCAGTCGGGACGCGGACGCCGGGGAGCTGTTTTTT; CDR3 protein: CASSRDADAGELFF
clone size: once; J gene: TRBJ1-1; D gene: TRBD1; V gene: TRBV7-3; CDR3 DNA: TGTGCCAGCAGCTTCACAGGGGGCAGTGAAGCTTTCTTT; CDR3 protein: CASSFTGGSEAFF
clone size: -; J gene: TRBJ2-3; D gene: TRBD2; V gene: TRBV6-5; CDR3 DNA: TGTGCCAGCAGTTACTCGAGTCGGGGGGGCGTAGATACGCAGTATTTT; CDR3 protein: CASSYSSRGGVDTQYF
clone size: -; J gene: TRBJ2-7; D gene: -; V gene: TRBV5-6; CDR3 DNA: TGTGCCAGCAGCTTGGAGGGACGGTCGCACTACGAGCAGTACTTC; CDR3 protein: CASSLEGRSHYEQYF
clone size: once; J gene: TRBJ1-2; D gene: TRBD1; V gene: TRBV30; CDR3 DNA: TGTGCCTGGAGTTTTTCCTGGGGGACAGGGGGTGGTGGCTACACCTTC; CDR3 protein: CAWSFSWGTGGGGYTF